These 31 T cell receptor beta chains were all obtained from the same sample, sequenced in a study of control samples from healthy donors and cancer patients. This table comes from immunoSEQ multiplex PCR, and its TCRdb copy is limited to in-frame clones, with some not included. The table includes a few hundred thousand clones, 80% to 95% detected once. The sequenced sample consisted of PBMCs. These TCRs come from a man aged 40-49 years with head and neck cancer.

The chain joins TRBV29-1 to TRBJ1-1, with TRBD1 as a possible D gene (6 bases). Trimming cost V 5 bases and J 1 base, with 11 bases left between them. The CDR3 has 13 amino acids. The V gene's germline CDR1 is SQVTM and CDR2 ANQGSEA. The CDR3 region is CSVRAGANTEAFF. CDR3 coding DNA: TGCAGCGTTCGGGCAGGGGCGAACACTGAAGCTTTCTTT.

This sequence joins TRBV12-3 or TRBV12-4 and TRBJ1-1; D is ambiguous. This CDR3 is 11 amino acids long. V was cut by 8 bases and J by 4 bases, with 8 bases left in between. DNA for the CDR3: TGTGCCAGCGGTGATATCACTGAAGCTTTCTTT. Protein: CASGDITEAFF.

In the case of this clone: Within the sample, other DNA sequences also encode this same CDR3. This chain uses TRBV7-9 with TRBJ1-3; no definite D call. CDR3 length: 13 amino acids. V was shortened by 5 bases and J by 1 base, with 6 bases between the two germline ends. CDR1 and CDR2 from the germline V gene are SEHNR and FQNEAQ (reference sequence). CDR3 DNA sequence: TGTGCCAGCAGCCCCAGTTCTGGAAACACCATATATTTT. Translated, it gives CASSPSSGNTIYF.

The chain's CDR3 is CASRPTSSEAFF. As DNA, the CDR3 is TGTGCCAGCAGACCAACGTCCTCTGAAGCTTTCTTT. The chain couples TRBV28 to TRBJ1-1; D gene uncertain. From germline, CDR1 is MDHEN and CDR2 SYDVKM. CDR3 length: 12 amino acids. V was trimmed by 6 bases and J by 6 bases, leaving 11 bases between them.

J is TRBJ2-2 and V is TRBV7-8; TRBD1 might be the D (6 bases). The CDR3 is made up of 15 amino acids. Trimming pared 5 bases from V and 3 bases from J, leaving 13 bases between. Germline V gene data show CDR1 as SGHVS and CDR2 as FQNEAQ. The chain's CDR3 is CASSRTGTYTGELFF. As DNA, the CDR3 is TGTGCCAGCAGCCGCACCGGGACATACACCGGGGAGCTGTTTTTT.

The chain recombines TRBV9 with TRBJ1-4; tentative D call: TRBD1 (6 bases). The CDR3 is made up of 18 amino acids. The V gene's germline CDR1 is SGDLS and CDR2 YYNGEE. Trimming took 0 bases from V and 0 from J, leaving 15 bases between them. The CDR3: CASSVDRDLPATNEKLFF. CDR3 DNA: TGTGCCAGCAGCGTAGACAGGGACCTACCCGCAACTAATGAAAAACTGTTTTTT. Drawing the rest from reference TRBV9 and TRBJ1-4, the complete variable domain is DSGVTQTPKHLITATGQRVTLRCSPRSGDLSVYWYQQSLDQGLQFLIQYYNGEERAKGNILERFSAQQFPDLHSELNLSSLELGDSALYFCASSVDRDLPATNEKLFFGSGTQLSVL.

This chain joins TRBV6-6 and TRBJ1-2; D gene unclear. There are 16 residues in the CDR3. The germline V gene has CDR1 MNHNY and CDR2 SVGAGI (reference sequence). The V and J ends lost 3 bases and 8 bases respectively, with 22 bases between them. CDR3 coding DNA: TGTGCCAGCAGTTATTCTACCATCGGCCGTCCCTCCGGCTACACCTTC. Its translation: CASSYSTIGRPSGYTF.

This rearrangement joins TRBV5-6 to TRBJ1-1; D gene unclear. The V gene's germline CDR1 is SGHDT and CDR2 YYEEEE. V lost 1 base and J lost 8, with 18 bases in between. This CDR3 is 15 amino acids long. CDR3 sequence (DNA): TGTGCCAGCAGCTTGAATAAGGTAGTCCCCTCAGAAGCTTTCTTT. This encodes CASSLNKVVPSEAFF. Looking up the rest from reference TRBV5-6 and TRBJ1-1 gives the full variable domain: DAGVTQSPTHLIKTRGQQVTLRCSPKSGHDTVSWYQQALGQGPQFIFQYYEEEERQRGNFPDRFSGHQFPNYSSELNVNALLLGDSALYLCASSLNKVVPSEAFFGQGTRLTVV.

The CDR3 reads CATDGQANTEAFF. CDR3 nucleotides: TGTGCCACGGACGGACAGGCCAACACTGAAGCTTTCTTT. The J gene is TRBJ1-1, the V gene TRBV19; 7 nucleotides agree with TRBD1. Looked up from germline, CDR1 is LNHDA and CDR2 is SQIVND (reference sequence). Trimming cost V 10 bases and J 2 bases; bases outside gene matches: 7. This CDR3 has 13 amino acids.

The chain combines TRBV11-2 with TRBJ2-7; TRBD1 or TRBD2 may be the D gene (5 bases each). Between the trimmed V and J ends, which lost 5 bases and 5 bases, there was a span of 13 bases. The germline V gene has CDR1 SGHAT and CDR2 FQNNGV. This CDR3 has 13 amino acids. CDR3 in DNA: TGTGCCAGCAGCCGGGACCTTCCCGACGAGCAGTACTTC. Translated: CASSRDLPDEQYF.

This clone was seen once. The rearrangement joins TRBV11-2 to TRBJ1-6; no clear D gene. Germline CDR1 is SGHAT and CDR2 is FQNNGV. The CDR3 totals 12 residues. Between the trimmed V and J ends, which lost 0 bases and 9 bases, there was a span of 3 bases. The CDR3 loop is CASSLDRSPLHF. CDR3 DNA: TGTGCCAGCAGCTTAGATCGTTCACCCCTCCACTTT.

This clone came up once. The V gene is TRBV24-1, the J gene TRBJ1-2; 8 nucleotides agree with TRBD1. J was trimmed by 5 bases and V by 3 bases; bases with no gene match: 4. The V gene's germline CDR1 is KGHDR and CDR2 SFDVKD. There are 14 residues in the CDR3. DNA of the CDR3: TGTGCCACCAGTGATAGCGGACAGGGATATGGCTACACCTTC. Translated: CATSDSGQGYGYTF.

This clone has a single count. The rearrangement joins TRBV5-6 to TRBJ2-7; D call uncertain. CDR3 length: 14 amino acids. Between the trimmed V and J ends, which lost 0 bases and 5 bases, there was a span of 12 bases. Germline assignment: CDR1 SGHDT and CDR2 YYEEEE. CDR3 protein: CASSLVGVADEQYF. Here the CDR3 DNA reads TGTGCCAGCAGCTTGGTTGGAGTTGCGGACGAGCAGTACTTC.

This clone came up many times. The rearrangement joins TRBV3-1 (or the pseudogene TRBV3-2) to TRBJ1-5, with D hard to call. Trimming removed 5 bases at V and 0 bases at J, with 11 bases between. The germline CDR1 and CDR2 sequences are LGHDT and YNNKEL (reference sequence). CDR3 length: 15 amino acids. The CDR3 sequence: CASSEGPRSNQPQHF. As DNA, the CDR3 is TGTGCCAGCAGCGAAGGTCCACGTAGCAATCAGCCCCAGCATTTT.

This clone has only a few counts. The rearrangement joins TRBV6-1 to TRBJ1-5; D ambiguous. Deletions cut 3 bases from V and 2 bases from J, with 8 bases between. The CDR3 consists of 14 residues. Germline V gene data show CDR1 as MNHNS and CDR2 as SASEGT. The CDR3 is CASSESVRNQPQHF. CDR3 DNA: TGTGCCAGCAGTGAGAGTGTCCGCAATCAGCCCCAGCATTTT.

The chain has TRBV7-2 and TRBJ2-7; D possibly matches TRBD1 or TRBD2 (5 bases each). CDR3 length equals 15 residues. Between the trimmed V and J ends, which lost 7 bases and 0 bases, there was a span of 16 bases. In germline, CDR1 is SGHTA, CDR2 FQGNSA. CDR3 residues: CASNPDGTASYEQYF. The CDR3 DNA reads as TGTGCCAGCAACCCCGACGGGACGGCCTCCTACGAGCAGTACTTC. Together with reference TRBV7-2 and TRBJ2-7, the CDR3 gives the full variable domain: GAGVSQSPSNKVTEKGKDVELRCDPISGHTALYWYRQSLGQGLEFLIYFQGNSAPDKSGLPSDRFSAERTGGSVSTLTIQRTQQEDSAVYLCASNPDGTASYEQYFGPGTRLTVT.

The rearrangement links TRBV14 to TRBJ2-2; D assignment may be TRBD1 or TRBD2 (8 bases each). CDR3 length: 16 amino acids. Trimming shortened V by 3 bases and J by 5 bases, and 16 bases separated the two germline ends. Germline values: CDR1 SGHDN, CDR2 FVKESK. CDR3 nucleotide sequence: TGTGCCAGCAGCCACGACAGGGGCGGGAGGACCGGGGAGCTGTTTTTT. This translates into CASSHDRGGRTGELFF.

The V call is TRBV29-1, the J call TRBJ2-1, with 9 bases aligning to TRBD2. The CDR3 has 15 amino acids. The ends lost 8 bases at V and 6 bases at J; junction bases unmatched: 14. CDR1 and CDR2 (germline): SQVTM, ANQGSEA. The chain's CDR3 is CSIGRAGGASNEQFF. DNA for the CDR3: TGCAGCATCGGTAGAGCGGGAGGAGCATCCAATGAGCAGTTCTTC.

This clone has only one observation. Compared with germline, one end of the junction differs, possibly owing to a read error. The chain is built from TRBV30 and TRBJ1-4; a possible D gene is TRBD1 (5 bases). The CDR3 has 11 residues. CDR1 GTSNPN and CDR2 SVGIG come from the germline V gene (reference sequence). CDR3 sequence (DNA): TGTGCCTGGAGTCCCGGGGCCGAATTGACCTTT. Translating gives CAWSPGAELTF.

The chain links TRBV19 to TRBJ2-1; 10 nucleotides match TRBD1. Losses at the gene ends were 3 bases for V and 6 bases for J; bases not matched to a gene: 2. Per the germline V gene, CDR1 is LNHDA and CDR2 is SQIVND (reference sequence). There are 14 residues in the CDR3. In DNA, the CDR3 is TGTGCCAGTAGTATGGGGACAGGGGTCAATGAGCAGTTCTTC. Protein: CASSMGTGVNEQFF.

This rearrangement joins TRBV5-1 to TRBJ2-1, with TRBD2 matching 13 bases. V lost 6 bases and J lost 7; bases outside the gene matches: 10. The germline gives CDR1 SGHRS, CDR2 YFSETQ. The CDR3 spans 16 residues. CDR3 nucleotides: TGCGCCAGCACCCCAGACGGGACTAGCGGGATTAATGAGCAGTTCTTC. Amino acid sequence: CASTPDGTSGINEQFF.

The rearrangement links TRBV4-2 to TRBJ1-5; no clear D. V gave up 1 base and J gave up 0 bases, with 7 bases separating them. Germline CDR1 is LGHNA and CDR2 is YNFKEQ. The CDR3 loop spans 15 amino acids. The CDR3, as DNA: TGTGCCAGCAGCCAAGGGTCTAATAGCAATCAGCCCCAGCATTTT. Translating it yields CASSQGSNSNQPQHF.

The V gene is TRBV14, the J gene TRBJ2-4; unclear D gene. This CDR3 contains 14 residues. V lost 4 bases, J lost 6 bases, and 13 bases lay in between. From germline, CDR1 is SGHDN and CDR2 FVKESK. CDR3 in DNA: TGTGCCAGCAGCCCCCGGGCCCAAGCAAACATTCAGTACTTC. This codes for CASSPRAQANIQYF.

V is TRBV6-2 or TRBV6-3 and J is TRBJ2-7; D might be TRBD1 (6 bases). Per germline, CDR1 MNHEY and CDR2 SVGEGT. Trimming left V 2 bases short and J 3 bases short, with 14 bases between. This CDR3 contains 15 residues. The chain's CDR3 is CASSYRGTSIYEQYF. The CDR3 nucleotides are TGTGCCAGCAGTTACAGAGGGACATCCATCTACGAGCAGTACTTC.

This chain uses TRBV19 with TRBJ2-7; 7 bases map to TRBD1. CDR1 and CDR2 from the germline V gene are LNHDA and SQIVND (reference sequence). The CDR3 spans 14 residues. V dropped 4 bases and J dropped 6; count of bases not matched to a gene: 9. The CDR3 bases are TGTGCCAGTAGTAGTCAGGGGGTCTCGGGCGAGCAGTACTTC. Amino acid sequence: CASSSQGVSGEQYF. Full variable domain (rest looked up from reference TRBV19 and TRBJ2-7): DGGITQSPKYLFRKEGQNVTLSCEQNLNHDAMYWYRQDPGQGLRLIYYSQIVNDFQKGDIAEGYSVSREKKESFPLTVTSAQKNPTAFYLCASSSQGVSGEQYFGPGTRLTVT.

The CDR3 spells CASSPADRAINSPLHF. The CDR3 bases are TGTGCCAGCAGCCCCGCGGACAGGGCGATTAATTCACCCCTCCACTTT. The V gene is TRBV7-9, the J gene TRBJ1-6, with 8 nucleotides matching TRBD1. This CDR3 has 16 residues. The germline V gene encodes CDR1 SEHNR and CDR2 FQNEAQ (reference sequence). Trimming cost V 5 bases and J 6 bases; bases outside gene matches: 9.

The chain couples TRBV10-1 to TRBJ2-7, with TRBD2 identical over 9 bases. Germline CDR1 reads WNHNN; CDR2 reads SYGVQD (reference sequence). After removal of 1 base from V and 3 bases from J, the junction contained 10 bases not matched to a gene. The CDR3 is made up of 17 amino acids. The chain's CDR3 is CASSEFNSGGGIYEQYF. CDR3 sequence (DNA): TGCGCCAGCAGTGAGTTTAATAGCGGGGGAGGAATCTACGAGCAGTACTTC.

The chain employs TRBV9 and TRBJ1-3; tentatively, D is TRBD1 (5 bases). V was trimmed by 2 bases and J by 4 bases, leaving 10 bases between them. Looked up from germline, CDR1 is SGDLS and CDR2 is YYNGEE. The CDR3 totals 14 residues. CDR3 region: CASSVKTDGNTIYF. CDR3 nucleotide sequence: TGTGCCAGCAGCGTTAAGACAGACGGAAACACCATATATTTT. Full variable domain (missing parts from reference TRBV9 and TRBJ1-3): DSGVTQTPKHLITATGQRVTLRCSPRSGDLSVYWYQQSLDQGLQFLIQYYNGEERAKGNILERFSAQQFPDLHSELNLSSLELGDSALYFCASSVKTDGNTIYFGEGSWLTVV.

The CDR3 sequence: CSAVPGLATDTQYF. The CDR3 coding sequence is TGCAGCGCGGTTCCGGGACTAGCGACAGATACGCAGTATTTT. The chain couples TRBV29-1 to TRBJ2-3, with 10 bases matching TRBD2. The CDR3 is made up of 14 amino acids. Germline CDR1 SQVTM, CDR2 ANQGSEA. Unmatched junction bases numbered 7, after V lost 7 bases and J lost 3 bases.

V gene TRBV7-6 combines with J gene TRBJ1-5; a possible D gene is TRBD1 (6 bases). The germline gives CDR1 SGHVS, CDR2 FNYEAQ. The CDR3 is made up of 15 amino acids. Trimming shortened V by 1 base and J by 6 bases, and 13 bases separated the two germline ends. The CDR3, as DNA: TGTGCCAGCAGCTTAGGACATGGGGGCGCTCAGCCCCAGCATTTT. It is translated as CASSLGHGGAQPQHF.

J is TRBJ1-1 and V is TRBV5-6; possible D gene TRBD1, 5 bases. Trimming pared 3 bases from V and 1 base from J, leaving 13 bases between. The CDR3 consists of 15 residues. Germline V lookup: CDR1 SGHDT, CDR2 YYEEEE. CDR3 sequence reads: CASSWDVTSNTEAFF. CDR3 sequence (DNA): TGTGCCAGCAGCTGGGACGTTACCTCGAACACTGAAGCTTTCTTT.